These T cell receptor beta chains were read from a single sample in a study of T cell repertoires in aging, cancer and after chemotherapy. Each CDR3 protein is one row after TCRdb ran MiXCR on the multiplex PCR reads. The sample carries approximately 5,900 distinct CDR3 sequences, over 20% recorded once. The sample taken for sequencing was blood. These TCRs come from a human donor with a blood cancer. Both conserved end residues are part of each CDR3. The D gene is left open where the match is weak. Size values are once, few and many counts, or a class for expanded clones, and some rows have none.

clone size: NA
J gene: TRBJ1-2
D gene: TRBD1
V gene: TRBV7-2
CDR3 DNA: TGTGCCAGCAGCCGGACAGGGGGAGGATATGGCTACACCTTC
CDR3 protein: CASSRTGGGYGYTF

clone size: medium-sized
J gene: TRBJ1-4
D gene: NA
V gene: TRBV19
CDR3 DNA: TGTGCCAGTAGTCACGGCTCGGGGCCTGAAAAACTGTTTTTT
CDR3 protein: CASSHGSGPEKLFF

clone size: medium-sized
J gene: TRBJ1-5
D gene: NA
V gene: TRBV24-1
CDR3 DNA: TGTGCCACCAGTGGACCTAGGTCGTTCCAGCCCCAGCATTTT
CDR3 protein: CATSGPRSFQPQHF

clone size: few
J gene: TRBJ2-7
D gene: NA
V gene: TRBV5-1
CDR3 DNA: TGTGCCAGCAGCACCCAAGACAGTATTAACTACGAGCAGTACTTC
CDR3 protein: CASSTQDSINYEQYF

clone size: NA
J gene: TRBJ2-2
D gene: TRBD2
V gene: TRBV4-2
CDR3 DNA: TGTGCCAGCAGCCTACAAGCGGGGGCGAACACCGGGGAGCTGTTTTTT
CDR3 protein: CASSLQAGANTGELFF

clone size: NA
J gene: TRBJ1-6
D gene: NA
V gene: TRBV7-2
CDR3 DNA: TGTGCCAGCAGCTTAGTCGGCCCCTATAATTCACCCCTCCACTTT
CDR3 protein: CASSLVGPYNSPLHF

clone size: NA
J gene: TRBJ2-7
D gene: NA
V gene: TRBV20-1
CDR3 DNA: TGCAGTGCTAGAGATTTAAGTAACCCAGACGCCCTTTACGAGCAGTACTTC
CDR3 protein: CSARDLSNPDALYEQYF

clone size: NA
J gene: TRBJ2-2
D gene: TRBD1
V gene: TRBV5-1
CDR3 DNA: TGCGCCAGCAGCCCGACAGGGGGCGATACCGGGGAGCTGTTTTTT
CDR3 protein: CASSPTGGDTGELFF

clone size: few
J gene: TRBJ2-5
D gene: NA
V gene: TRBV20-1
CDR3 DNA: TGCAGTGCACCCAAGGCGGGGCGGTTACAAGAGACCCAGTACTTC
CDR3 protein: CSAPKAGRLQETQYF

clone size: NA
J gene: TRBJ1-2
D gene: NA
V gene: TRBV24-1
CDR3 DNA: TGTGCCACCAGTGAAACGGCGTTTAACTATGGCTACACCTTC
CDR3 protein: CATSETAFNYGYTF

clone size: few
J gene: TRBJ2-7
D gene: NA
V gene: TRBV20-1
CDR3 DNA: TGCAGTGCTAGAAGAGACCCCGAGCAGTACTTC
CDR3 protein: CSARRDPEQYF

clone size: medium-sized
J gene: TRBJ2-3
D gene: TRBD2
V gene: TRBV5-4
CDR3 DNA: TGTGCCAGCAGCCAAGCGGGGGTGTTCACAGATACGCAGTATTTT
CDR3 protein: CASSQAGVFTDTQYF

clone size: medium-sized
J gene: TRBJ2-7
D gene: TRBD2
V gene: TRBV27
CDR3 DNA: TGTGCCAGCAGTCAGAGCGGGAGAGGCCCCTACGAGCAGTACTTC
CDR3 protein: CASSQSGRGPYEQYF

clone size: few
J gene: TRBJ2-3
D gene: TRBD2
V gene: TRBV11-2
CDR3 DNA: TGTGCCAGCTCCGGAGGGGGACTAGGCACAGATACGCAGTATTTT
CDR3 protein: CASSGGGLGTDTQYF

clone size: medium-sized
J gene: TRBJ2-1
D gene: NA
V gene: TRBV5-6
CDR3 DNA: TGTGCCAGCAGCTCCAATTTGGTTGAGCAGTTCTTC
CDR3 protein: CASSSNLVEQFF

clone size: few
J gene: TRBJ1-5
D gene: TRBD1
V gene: TRBV6-2/TRBV6-3
CDR3 DNA: TGTGCCAGCAGTTACAGAACAGGGGTTCAGCCCCAGCATTTT
CDR3 protein: CASSYRTGVQPQHF

clone size: NA
J gene: TRBJ2-6
D gene: NA
V gene: TRBV28
CDR3 DNA: TGTGCCAGCAGTTCCTTTGAGGGTTCAGGGGCCAACGTCCTGACTTTC
CDR3 protein: CASSSFEGSGANVLTF

clone size: NA
J gene: TRBJ1-5
D gene: NA
V gene: TRBV21-1
CDR3 DNA: TGTGCCAGCAGGAAAGGGAGGGGCCCAAATCAGCCCCAGCATTTT
CDR3 protein: CASRKGRGPNQPQHF

clone size: NA
J gene: TRBJ1-1
D gene: NA
V gene: TRBV10-3
CDR3 DNA: TGTGCCATCAGTGGGTCCGGGTTTGAAGCTTTCTTT
CDR3 protein: CAISGSGFEAFF

clone size: medium-sized
J gene: TRBJ2-1
D gene: NA
V gene: TRBV11-1
CDR3 DNA: TGTGCCAGCAGCTTATTGCGGGCCCACAATGAGCAGTTCTTC
CDR3 protein: CASSLLRAHNEQFF

clone size: NA
J gene: TRBJ1-5
D gene: NA
V gene: TRBV7-2
CDR3 DNA: TGTGCCAGCAGCCCGGATCACGGGGTCCACCAGCATTTT
CDR3 protein: CASSPDHGVHQHF

clone size: medium-sized
J gene: TRBJ2-1
D gene: NA
V gene: TRBV20-1
CDR3 DNA: TGCAGTGCTAGAAACGAGCGGACCCGACGCAATGAGCAGTTCTTC
CDR3 protein: CSARNERTRRNEQFF

clone size: medium-sized
J gene: TRBJ1-2
D gene: TRBD1
V gene: TRBV27
CDR3 DNA: TGTGCCAGCAGCCTAAGGTCGGACAGGCTTAACTATGGCTACACCTTC
CDR3 protein: CASSLRSDRLNYGYTF

clone size: NA
J gene: TRBJ2-5
D gene: NA
V gene: TRBV7-2
CDR3 DNA: TGTGCCAGCAGCTTACAGGCCTGGGAGGAGACCCAGTACTTC
CDR3 protein: CASSLQAWEETQYF

clone size: medium-sized
J gene: TRBJ2-7
D gene: NA
V gene: TRBV14
CDR3 DNA: TGTGCCAGCAGCCACGGCGGGACCTACGAGCAGTACTTC
CDR3 protein: CASSHGGTYEQYF

clone size: few
J gene: TRBJ2-7
D gene: NA
V gene: TRBV5-1
CDR3 DNA: TGCGCCAGCAGCTCCTCGGAATACGAGCAGTACTTC
CDR3 protein: CASSSSEYEQYF

clone size: NA
J gene: TRBJ2-3
D gene: NA
V gene: TRBV20-1
CDR3 DNA: TGCAGTGCTAGTATGCTTGCTCCCCTGGGCACAGATACGCAGTATTTT
CDR3 protein: CSASMLAPLGTDTQYF

clone size: few
J gene: TRBJ2-1
D gene: TRBD2
V gene: TRBV11-3
CDR3 DNA: TGTGCCAGCAGCTCCGGGACTAGCGGGGGTGAGCAGTTCTTC
CDR3 protein: CASSSGTSGGEQFF

clone size: NA
J gene: TRBJ2-7
D gene: NA
V gene: TRBV20-1
CDR3 DNA: TGCAGTGCTAGAGATTTGGAGGGGGGTTTGGACCCCTACGAGCAGTACTTC
CDR3 protein: CSARDLEGGLDPYEQYF

clone size: NA
J gene: TRBJ2-1
D gene: TRBD2
V gene: TRBV20-1
CDR3 DNA: TGCAGTGCTAGAGGACTAGCGGGAGCCTTCTACAATGAGCAGTTCTTC
CDR3 protein: CSARGLAGAFYNEQFF

clone size: medium-sized
J gene: TRBJ1-3
D gene: TRBD1
V gene: TRBV6-5
CDR3 DNA: TGTGCCAGCAGTTACGGGACAGGGGACTCTGGAAACACCATATATTTT
CDR3 protein: CASSYGTGDSGNTIYF

clone size: medium-sized
J gene: TRBJ2-3
D gene: NA
V gene: TRBV24-1
CDR3 DNA: TGTGCCACCAGTGATCCGTCAGGGGCTGGAGATACGCAGTATTTT
CDR3 protein: CATSDPSGAGDTQYF

clone size: NA
J gene: TRBJ1-5
D gene: TRBD1
V gene: TRBV5-6
CDR3 DNA: TGTGCCAGCAGCTTTTGCTCCAGGCAGGGGGGCTATAGCAATCAGCCCCAGCATTTT
CDR3 protein: CASSFCSRQGGYSNQPQHF

clone size: few
J gene: TRBJ2-5
D gene: TRBD2
V gene: TRBV20-1
CDR3 DNA: TGCAGTGCTAGCCACGGGACTAGCACAGAGACCCAGTACTTC
CDR3 protein: CSASHGTSTETQYF

clone size: NA
J gene: TRBJ2-5
D gene: NA
V gene: TRBV7-9
CDR3 DNA: TGTGCCAGCAGTTCGGTGAGGCCCGGGGAGACCCAGTACTTC
CDR3 protein: CASSSVRPGETQYF

clone size: few
J gene: TRBJ1-1
D gene: TRBD1
V gene: TRBV12-3/TRBV12-4
CDR3 DNA: TGTGCCAGCACCCCATCGTGGGACAGGGTCTATCGGACTGAAGCTTTCTTT
CDR3 protein: CASTPSWDRVYRTEAFF

clone size: NA
J gene: TRBJ1-1
D gene: NA
V gene: TRBV6-1
CDR3 DNA: TGTGCCAGCAGCACAGAAATGAACACTGAAGCTTTCTTT
CDR3 protein: CASSTEMNTEAFF

clone size: medium-sized
J gene: TRBJ2-7
D gene: NA
V gene: TRBV6-1
CDR3 DNA: TGTGCCAGCAGTGAACTCTTCTGGAGGGGCTACGAGCAGTACTTC
CDR3 protein: CASSELFWRGYEQYF

clone size: NA
J gene: TRBJ1-1
D gene: TRBD1
V gene: TRBV2
CDR3 DNA: TGTGCCAGCAGTGTACAGGGGCTGGGGAACACTGAAGCTTTCTTT
CDR3 protein: CASSVQGLGNTEAFF

clone size: few
J gene: TRBJ1-1
D gene: NA
V gene: TRBV6-6
CDR3 DNA: TGTGCCAGCTACCGAAGCTCAGGGGCAGGAAACACTGAAGCTTTCTTT
CDR3 protein: CASYRSSGAGNTEAFF

clone size: medium-sized
J gene: TRBJ2-5
D gene: TRBD2
V gene: TRBV6-1
CDR3 DNA: TGTGCCAGCGGTAGCGGGGGGGTAGTAGAGACCCAGTACTTC
CDR3 protein: CASGSGGVVETQYF

clone size: medium-sized
J gene: TRBJ2-3
D gene: TRBD2
V gene: TRBV18
CDR3 DNA: TGTGCCAGCTCATCCCCTGGGGGGGGTAAGGCTACGCAGTATTTT
CDR3 protein: CASSSPGGGKATQYF

clone size: NA
J gene: TRBJ2-1
D gene: NA
V gene: TRBV19
CDR3 DNA: TGTGCCAGTAGTATAGGGGCCTATGAGCAGTTCTTC
CDR3 protein: CASSIGAYEQFF

clone size: few
J gene: TRBJ2-5
D gene: TRBD1
V gene: TRBV24-1
CDR3 DNA: TGTGCCACGAGTTACGGAACAGGGGACGGGGAGACCCAGTACTTC
CDR3 protein: CATSYGTGDGETQYF

clone size: NA
J gene: TRBJ2-1
D gene: TRBD2
V gene: TRBV6-5
CDR3 DNA: TGTGCCAGCAGCAGGACTAGCGGTTACCCCTACAATGAGCAGTTCTTC
CDR3 protein: CASSRTSGYPYNEQFF

clone size: medium-sized
J gene: TRBJ2-3
D gene: TRBD2
V gene: TRBV5-1
CDR3 DNA: TGCGCCAGCAGCGGAGGACTAGCGTTGAGCACAGATACGCAGTATTTT
CDR3 protein: CASSGGLALSTDTQYF